The 15 T cell receptor beta chains listed next were all sequenced from one sample in a study of blood T cells in healthy people across ages. Through a sample-barcoded 5' primer and a J-beta primer mix, a second PCR was run for about 6 to 11 cycles. One entry per CDR3 protein, called by TCRdb with MiXCR from the 5' RACE reads. The sample has over 600,000 distinct CDR3 sequences, 35% to 60% seen once. The specimen sequenced was blood. All receptors derive from a man older than 75 in good health.

The chain joins TRBV9 to TRBJ1-2, with 7 bases lining up with TRBD1. Germline CDR1 and CDR2: SGDLS and YYNGEE. Trimming took 3 bases from V and 4 from J; bases not matched to a gene: 3. The CDR3 is made up of 13 amino acids. The CDR3 region has the DNA TGTGCCAGCAGCGACGGGACAGCCTATGGCTACACCTTC. Translating gives CASSDGTAYGYTF.

The CDR3, as DNA: TGTGCCAGCAGCATGACTAGCGGGAGTGGAGAGACCCAGTACTTC. As protein: CASSMTSGSGETQYF. The chain combines TRBV7-2 with TRBJ2-5, with TRBD2 identical over 12 bases. The CDR3 has 15 residues. The V gene end was trimmed by 5 bases and the J gene end by 4 bases; junction bases not matched to a gene: 5. CDR1 and CDR2 (germline): SGHTA, FQGNSA. Supplemented by reference TRBV7-2 and TRBJ2-5, the full variable domain reads GAGVSQSPSNKVTEKGKDVELRCDPISGHTALYWYRQSLGQGLEFLIYFQGNSAPDKSGLPSDRFSAERTGGSVSTLTIQRTQQEDSAVYLCASSMTSGSGETQYFGPGTRLLVL.

V usage is TRBV5-6 and J usage is TRBJ2-7, with 7 positions matching TRBD1. V shed 4 bases and J 6 bases; nucleotides not matched to a gene: 19. The germline gives CDR1 SGHDT, CDR2 YYEEEE. This CDR3 comprises 17 residues. The CDR3 here is CASSQTVYGTELSEQYF. The DNA for the CDR3 is TGTGCCAGCAGCCAAACCGTCTACGGGACAGAGCTCTCCGAGCAGTACTTC.

This clonotype was detected only a few times. The CDR3 loop is CASSQTTGADYGYTF. The CDR3 region has the DNA TGCGCCAGCAGCCAGACGACAGGGGCTGACTATGGCTACACCTTC. The chain links TRBV4-3 to TRBJ1-2; 8 nucleotides agree with TRBD1. There are 15 residues in the CDR3. The germline V gene encodes CDR1 LGHNA and CDR2 YSLEER. V was clipped by 3 bases and J by 3 bases; unmatched bases: 6.

This clonotype was observed a few times. The DNA for the CDR3 is TGTGCCAGCAGCCAAGACCGGGGCAGGGGGCTCGAGCAGTACTTC. Translation: CASSQDRGRGLEQYF. The rearrangement uses TRBV4-2 and TRBJ2-7; 8 positions agree with TRBD1. The CDR3 contains 15 residues. Germline CDR1 LGHNA, CDR2 YNFKEQ. With 0 bases clipped from V and 6 bases from J, the junction kept 7 bases outside the gene matches.

Comment on this clonotype: A read error is possible here, since a much larger clone lies one base away. The rearrangement joins TRBV4-3 to TRBJ2-7, with 7 positions matching TRBD2. CDR3 size: 16 residues. The V gene's germline CDR1 is LGHNA and CDR2 YSLEER. J lost 7 bases, V lost 0 bases, and 12 bases had no gene match. For the CDR3, the DNA is TGCGCCAGCAGCCAAGATTGGGCTAGCGGCTACAATGAGCAGTACTTC. It yields the protein CASSQDWASGYNEQYF.

This clonotype was observed at least ten times. The chain employs TRBV20-1 and TRBJ2-1; 10 bases agree with TRBD2. Trimming at V came to 6 bases and at J to 6 bases, leaving 11 bases not matched to a gene. Germline CDR1 is DFQATT and CDR2 is SNEGSKA (reference sequence). The length of the CDR3 is 15 residues. Here the CDR3 DNA reads TGCAGTGCGCCTCGTCACCCTAGCGGGAGCAATGAGCAGTTCTTC. It specifies CSAPRHPSGSNEQFF.

The chain combines TRBV6-2 or TRBV6-3 with TRBJ2-7; D perhaps matches TRBD2 (5 bases). Germline CDR1 MNHEY, CDR2 SVGEGT. The CDR3 extends over 13 amino acids. The ends were cut back, 11 bases at V and 3 bases at J, with 17 bases in the middle. This chain's CDR3 is CAGSKAGLYEQYF. The CDR3 DNA follows: TGTGCCGGATCCAAGGCGGGTCTCTACGAGCAGTACTTC.

The chain employs TRBV6-4 and TRBJ1-5; D is uncertain. Deletions cut 5 bases from V and 1 base from J, with 9 bases between. Germline assignment: CDR1 MRHNA and CDR2 SNTAGT. CDR3 length: 14 amino acids. DNA of the CDR3: TGTGCCAGCAGTACGGATGGAAGCAATCAGCCCCAGCATTTT. It is translated as CASSTDGSNQPQHF.

The chain has TRBV21-1 and TRBJ2-3; the tabulated D call, TRBD2, remains unverified against the DNA. TRBV21-1 counts as a pseudogene. The CDR3 spans 18 residues. The CDR3 is CASSKCQRGNTSTDTQYF. The DNA of the CDR3 is TGTGCCAGCAGCAAATGCCAGCGGGGGAACACTAGCACAGATACGCAGTATTTT.

The rearrangement uses TRBV24-1 and TRBJ2-5, with D perhaps matching TRBD2 (5 bases). The CDR3 extends over 13 amino acids. V was shortened by 7 bases and J by 5 bases, with 13 bases between the two germline ends. Germline assignment: CDR1 KGHDR and CDR2 SFDVKD. The CDR3 coding sequence is TGTGCCACCAGGGGAGCAGGTCGGGAGACCCAGTACTTC. Translating it yields CATRGAGRETQYF.

This clonotype was found many times. J is TRBJ2-7 and V is TRBV15; D remains unclear. V lost 3 bases and J 3 bases, leaving 9 bases between the germline ends. Per germline, CDR1 LNHNV and CDR2 YYDKDF (reference sequence). The CDR3 consists of 13 residues. This CDR3 is CATSRDSGYEQYF. CDR3 DNA sequence: TGTGCCACCAGCAGGGATAGTGGCTACGAGCAGTACTTC.

The V and J genes are TRBV6-6 and TRBJ2-1; D may be TRBD1 (6 bases). The germline gives CDR1 MNHNY, CDR2 SVGAGI (reference sequence). Trimming cost V 0 bases and J 15 bases, with 15 bases left between them. This CDR3 spans 13 amino acids. The CDR3 coding sequence is TGTGCCAGCAGTTACTCCCACCAGGGGTCGGGGTTCTTC. It is translated as CASSYSHQGSGFF.

The V gene is TRBV29-1, the J gene TRBJ1-1; D possibly corresponds to TRBD1 (5 bases). Germline CDR1 reads SQVTM; CDR2 reads ANQGSEA. The CDR3 has 12 amino acids. The CDR3 reads CGGKRANTEAFF. CDR3 nucleotides: TGCGGGGGTAAGAGGGCTAACACTGAAGCTTTCTTT.

The chain employs TRBV18 and TRBJ2-3; TRBD2 might be the D (6 bases). The V end lost 0 bases, the J end lost 2 bases, and 9 bases lay between the germline ends. Germline V gene data show CDR1 as KGHSH and CDR2 as LQKENI. This CDR3 region has 15 residues. In DNA, the CDR3 is TGTGCCAGCTCACCACCGGAGGGTACCACAGATACGCAGTATTTT. Translated, it gives CASSPPEGTTDTQYF.